Below are 26 T cell receptor beta chains sequenced from a single sample in a study of CXCR3-negative and CXCR3-positive naive CD8 T cells. Study conclusions and caveats: CXCR3-positive naive cells carried more hydrophobic TRB CDR3s than CXCR3-negative ones.

The method, 5' RACE with UMI labels, was used to prepare the TRB cDNA libraries. TCRdb reprocessed the 5' RACE reads; each CDR3 protein has one entry and no DNA is given. Its table lists 110,000 or so distinct CDR3 sequences. The antigens for these receptors are not known. The sample was naive CXCR3+ CD8+ T cells from blood. Documented subset: CD45RO-CCR7+CD27+CD95- naive CD8+ T cells expressing CXCR3 (TNR3+). The receptor set was obtained from a human donor in good health. Some clones in this sample may be carry-over from other donors' samples.

This chain links TRBV10-2 with TRBJ2-4; there is no DNA to check the TCRdb D call of TRBD1. CDR1 is WSHSY and CDR2 is SAAADI in the germline V gene. The CDR3 is 16 residues long. CDR3 protein: CASSDPDRDYQNIQYF.

The rearrangement joins TRBV7-6 to TRBJ1-1; TCRdb's D call, TRBD1, is unchecked because there is no DNA. CDR1 and CDR2 from the germline V gene are SGHVS and FNYEAQ. The CDR3 is 14 residues long. The CDR3 region is CASSPGQTNTEAFF.

This rearrangement joins TRBV29-1 to TRBJ2-3; TCRdb's D call, TRBD2, is unchecked because there is no DNA. Germline CDR1 is SQVTM and CDR2 is ANQGSEA. The CDR3 has 14 residues. CDR3 in amino acids: CSVAGGRFADTQYF.

The V and J genes are TRBV7-6 and TRBJ2-3; absent DNA, TCRdb's TRBD1 call cannot be checked. In germline, CDR1 is SGHVS, CDR2 FNYEAQ. CDR3 length: 13 residues. The CDR3 loop is CASSWGPTDTQYF.

This chain connects TRBV2 to TRBJ2-7. Looked up from germline, CDR1 is SNHLY and CDR2 is FYNNEI. This CDR3 is 14 amino acids long. CDR3 protein: CASSVLDSSYEQYF.

V is TRBV28 and J is TRBJ1-5; TCRdb names TRBD1, which stays unverified in the absence of DNA. The length of the CDR3 is 14 residues. CDR1 is MDHEN, CDR2 SYDVKM, per germline. The CDR3 region is CASSSLGGNQPQHF. The full variable domain, its missing parts supplied by reference TRBV28 and TRBJ1-5, is DVKVTQSSRYLVKRTGEKVFLECVQDMDHENMFWYRQDPGLGLRLIYFSYDVKMKEKGDIPEGYSVSREKKERFSLILESASTNQTSMYLCASSSLGGNQPQHFGDGTRLSIL.

The rearrangement links TRBV29-1 to TRBJ2-7; the TRBD2 assignment by TCRdb is unverifiable without DNA. Germline lookup yields CDR1 SQVTM and CDR2 ANQGSEA. The CDR3 runs 12 residues. CDR3 sequence: CSVFSGRDEQYF.

V and J are TRBV20-1 and TRBJ2-5; TCRdb names TRBD2, which stays unverified in the absence of DNA. Germline assignment: CDR1 DFQATT and CDR2 SNEGSKA (reference sequence). This CDR3 region has 12 residues. The chain's CDR3 is CMLRGDQETQYF.

V and J are TRBV7-9 and TRBJ1-2; TCRdb indicates TRBD1, and absent DNA this call remains unverified. The CDR3 is 13 amino acids. Per germline, CDR1 SEHNR and CDR2 FQNEAQ (reference sequence). This chain's CDR3 is CASSFPGGYGYTF.

V is TRBV7-9 and J is TRBJ2-2; TCRdb calls TRBD2, which cannot be checked without DNA. Germline V gene data show CDR1 as SEHNR and CDR2 as FQNEAQ (reference sequence). The CDR3 has 19 amino acids. CDR3 loop: CASSYPVAGGRQGTGELFF.

The J gene is TRBJ2-3, the V gene TRBV10-1; the D call of TRBD2 rests on TCRdb alone, since no DNA is present to check it. The CDR3 length is 16 residues. Germline V CDR1 and CDR2: WNHNN, SYGVQD (reference sequence). The CDR3 sequence is CAGSVIAGEQSDTQYF.

This chain uses TRBV28 with TRBJ1-1; the TCRdb call, TRBD1, lacks DNA for checking. CDR3 length equals 13 residues. The germline V gene has CDR1 MDHEN and CDR2 SYDVKM. CDR3 region: CASTSTGNTEAFF.

J is TRBJ2-5 and V is TRBV5-1; as DNA is missing, the TRBD1 call by TCRdb cannot be tested. The CDR3 runs 15 residues. Germline V gene sequence: CDR1 SGHRS, CDR2 YFSETQ. This CDR3 reads CASSAGQGVLETQYF.

This chain joins TRBV7-9 and TRBJ2-7. Germline CDR1 and CDR2: SEHNR and FQNEAQ (reference sequence). The CDR3 is made up of 13 amino acids. The chain's CDR3 is CASSSTASYEQYF.

The chain is built from TRBV27 and TRBJ2-1. Germline V lookup: CDR1 MNHEY, CDR2 SMNVEV (reference sequence). The CDR3 has 11 residues. The CDR3 region is CASSFSGEQFF.

The J gene is TRBJ2-7, the V gene TRBV4-1; the TCRdb D gene call, TRBD1, has no DNA to confirm it. Germline lookup yields CDR1 MGHRA and CDR2 YSYEKL. The CDR3 spans 15 residues. CDR3 amino acids: CASSQGQGSNYEQYF.

The rearrangement links TRBV15 to TRBJ2-1; the TCRdb call, TRBD2, lacks DNA for checking. The CDR3 spans 15 residues. From germline, CDR1 is LNHNV and CDR2 YYDKDF (reference sequence). The CDR3 sequence is CATSLDSVSYNEQFF.

The chain links TRBV10-1 to TRBJ1-1. Germline assignment: CDR1 WNHNN and CDR2 SYGVQD (reference sequence). The CDR3 spans 13 residues. CDR3 residues: CASSESSGTEAFF.

The chain joins TRBV11-2 to TRBJ2-1; the TRBD2 assignment by TCRdb is unverifiable without DNA. The CDR3 totals 20 residues. Germline V lookup: CDR1 SGHAT, CDR2 FQNNGV. CDR3 loop: CASSSLPGYILAGAVNEQFF. The full variable domain, rest sourced from reference TRBV11-2 and TRBJ2-1, is EAGVAQSPRYKIIEKRQSVAFWCNPISGHATLYWYQQILGQGPKLLIQFQNNGVVDDSQLPKDRFSAERLKGVDSTLKIQPAKLEDSAVYLCASSSLPGYILAGAVNEQFFGPGTRLTVL.

This sequence joins TRBV28 and TRBJ1-1. This CDR3 has 13 amino acids. Germline V gene data show CDR1 as MDHEN and CDR2 as SYDVKM. CDR3 sequence reads: CASSLSERTEAFF.

This chain's CDR3 is CASSSLDGNQPQHF. J is TRBJ1-5 and V is TRBV7-9. CDR1 SEHNR and CDR2 FQNEAQ come from the germline V gene (reference sequence). The CDR3 runs 14 residues.

V and J are TRBV9 and TRBJ2-3; TCRdb returns TRBD1, unconfirmable since there is no DNA. This CDR3 has 15 residues. Germline CDR1 and CDR2: SGDLS and YYNGEE. CDR3 region: CASSVGGGAVDTQYF. Full variable domain (missing parts from reference TRBV9 and TRBJ2-3): DSGVTQTPKHLITATGQRVTLRCSPRSGDLSVYWYQQSLDQGLQFLIQYYNGEERAKGNILERFSAQQFPDLHSELNLSSLELGDSALYFCASSVGGGAVDTQYFGPGTRLTVL.

The chain uses TRBV7-9 and TRBJ2-5; TCRdb proposes TRBD1, but this gene call is untestable without DNA. Germline CDR1 is SEHNR and CDR2 is FQNEAQ (reference sequence). This CDR3 is built from 12 residues. This CDR3 reads CASSSDTETQYF.

The CDR3: CSARDHLIPQHF. The chain recombines TRBV20-1 with TRBJ1-5. CDR1 is DFQATT, CDR2 SNEGSKA, per germline (reference sequence). The CDR3 consists of 12 residues.

The chain has TRBV7-9 and TRBJ2-1. Germline V gene sequence: CDR1 SEHNR, CDR2 FQNEAQ (reference sequence). The CDR3 spans 16 residues. CDR3 loop: CASSPTIDPTNNEQFF.

The V and J genes are TRBV20-1 and TRBJ2-3; TCRdb reports TRBD2, a call that lacks DNA to check it against. In germline, CDR1 is DFQATT, CDR2 SNEGSKA (reference sequence). The CDR3 sequence is 17 residues long. Here the CDR3 reads CSAAIFTSGGAGDTQYF.